Below are 17 T cell receptor beta chains sequenced from a single sample in a study of Graves' ophthalmopathy and Graves' hyperthyroidism. For repertoire sequencing, the TCR beta CDR3 regions were amplified from RNA transcripts. Second-round multiplex PCR followed a first-round RT-PCR using HTBI primers. MiXCR was run by TCRdb on the multiplex PCR reads, yielding one entry per CDR3 protein. The table has 260,000 or so distinct CDR3 sequences, around 42% seen once; the top ten hold around 43%. The sequenced material came from peripheral blood. These receptor sequences come from an adult man with Graves' ophthalmopathy.

In the case of this clonotype: Relative to the germline gene, one junction end is altered; a read error may explain this. The J gene is TRBJ1-1, the V gene TRBV7-9, with no clear D. Germline CDR1 is SEHNR and CDR2 is FQNEAQ (reference sequence). This CDR3 has 14 residues. CDR3 residues: CASSPRSVDTGAFF. Here the CDR3 DNA reads TGTGCCAGCAGCCCCCGGTCGGTAGACACTGGAGCTTTCTTT.

This clonotype was seen more than once but under ten times. V is TRBV9 and J is TRBJ2-2; TRBD1 is a possible D gene (5 bases). This CDR3 comprises 15 residues. Germline V gene data show CDR1 as SGDLS and CDR2 as YYNGEE. Trimming took 9 bases from V and 7 from J, leaving 22 bases between them. CDR3 sequence reads: CATSATPGHGGELFF. As DNA, the CDR3 is TGTGCCACGAGCGCGACTCCAGGGCATGGCGGGGAGCTGTTTTTT.

This sequence joins TRBV15 and TRBJ2-6; 7 bases align to TRBD2. This CDR3 contains 16 residues. Germline V gives CDR1 LNHNV, CDR2 YYDKDF (reference sequence). With V trimmed by 8 bases and J by 1 base, 8 bases remained unmatched. The CDR3 is CATAAERGSGANVLTF. The CDR3 DNA is TGTGCCACCGCTGCAGAGCGGGGTTCTGGGGCCAACGTCCTGACTTTC.

The CDR3 bases are TGTGCCACCAGTGACCCCGACAGGGGGCTCCAGCCCCAGCATTTT. Amino acids: CATSDPDRGLQPQHF. The chain recombines TRBV24-1 with TRBJ1-5, with 10 bases aligning to TRBD1. Trimming took 4 bases from V and 7 from J; bases not matched to a gene: 6. Germline V gene data show CDR1 as KGHDR and CDR2 as SFDVKD. The CDR3 consists of 15 residues.

The V gene is TRBV9, the J gene TRBJ1-3; 8 positions match TRBD1. V gave up 3 bases and J gave up 8 bases; unmatched junction bases: 7. The CDR3 runs to 14 residues. Germline V gene sequence: CDR1 SGDLS, CDR2 YYNGEE. CDR3 sequence: CASSEPGQGHTIYF. CDR3 coding DNA: TGTGCCAGCAGCGAGCCCGGACAGGGTCACACCATATATTTT. The variable domain in full, with the rest retrieved from reference TRBV9 and TRBJ1-3, is DSGVTQTPKHLITATGQRVTLRCSPRSGDLSVYWYQQSLDQGLQFLIQYYNGEERAKGNILERFSAQQFPDLHSELNLSSLELGDSALYFCASSEPGQGHTIYFGEGSWLTVV.

The rearrangement links TRBV7-9 to TRBJ1-2; D unclear. Looked up from germline, CDR1 is SEHNR and CDR2 is FQNEAQ (reference sequence). Trimming left V 1 base short and J 8 bases short, with 11 bases between. CDR3 length equals 13 residues. CDR3 protein: CASSLDRVGGYTF. The DNA for the CDR3 is TGTGCCAGCAGCTTAGATCGGGTTGGAGGCTACACCTTC.

This clonotype has at least ten counts. The chain recombines TRBV20-1 with TRBJ1-6; perhaps TRBD1 as D (5 bases). The CDR3 sequence is 13 residues long. Germline-derived CDR1 and CDR2 are DFQATT and SNEGSKA (reference sequence). Trimming stripped 6 bases from V and 7 bases from J, with 13 bases between. The CDR3 nucleotides are TGCAGTGCGTTCCGGGGGTCGAATTCACCCCTCCACTTT. Its protein product is CSAFRGSNSPLHF.

This clonotype was counted only a few times. The V call is TRBV5-1, the J call TRBJ1-2, with a possible D match to TRBD1 (6 bases). V dropped 4 bases and J dropped 1 base, with 17 bases sitting between them. The germline gives CDR1 SGHRS, CDR2 YFSETQ. The CDR3 is made up of 16 amino acids. CDR3 region: CASSPTGGANNYGYTF. In nucleotides, the CDR3 is TGCGCCAGCAGCCCTACCGGGGGGGCGAATAACTATGGCTACACCTTC.

This clonotype has a handful of counts. The chain employs TRBV10-1 and TRBJ2-7; TRBD2 matches 9 bases. Germline values: CDR1 WNHNN, CDR2 SYGVQD (reference sequence). The CDR3 covers 15 residues. V lost 0 bases to trimming and J lost 4 bases; unmatched junction nucleotides: 4. CDR3 nucleotide sequence: TGCGCCAGCAGTGAGTCGGGAGCGGGGGGTTACGAGCAGTACTTC. Translating gives CASSESGAGGYEQYF.

The chain joins TRBV13 to TRBJ2-3; possible D gene TRBD1, 5 bases. The CDR3 has 13 amino acids. V lost 4 bases and J lost 6, with 11 bases in between. From germline, CDR1 is PRHDT and CDR2 FYEKMQ (reference sequence). The CDR3 reads CASSSDSVDTQYF. The DNA of the CDR3 is TGTGCCAGCAGCTCCGACAGTGTTGATACGCAGTATTTT.

This clonotype has a handful of counts. The V gene is TRBV9, the J gene TRBJ2-7; tentatively, D is TRBD1 or TRBD2 (5 bases each). Germline V gene sequence: CDR1 SGDLS, CDR2 YYNGEE. The CDR3 is 14 residues long. V was clipped by 4 bases and J by 2 bases, with 13 bases between them. The CDR3 here is CASSSGTVTYEQYF. DNA for the CDR3: TGTGCCAGCAGCTCGGGGACGGTTACCTACGAGCAGTACTTC.

The V and J genes are TRBV3-1 and TRBJ1-1; tentative D call: TRBD1 (5 bases). The CDR3 contains 13 residues. Looked up from germline, CDR1 is LGHDT and CDR2 is YNNKEL (reference sequence). Trimming took 6 bases from V and 5 from J, leaving 13 bases between them. The CDR3 loop is CASREAGRTEAFF. The DNA of the CDR3 is TGTGCCAGCAGGGAGGCAGGGCGGACTGAAGCTTTCTTT.

The chain recombines TRBV10-3 with TRBJ2-2; TRBD1 might be the D (5 bases). Trimming removed 2 bases at V and 4 bases at J, with 8 bases between. Germline loops: CDR1 ENHRY, CDR2 SYGVKD. This CDR3 has 14 residues. The DNA for the CDR3 is TGTGCCATCAGTGAGGTGGGGCTCACCGGGGAGCTGTTTTTT. Translation: CAISEVGLTGELFF.

CDR3 coding DNA: TGCAGCGTCAACTCAGCCACCTACGAGCAGTACTTC. Translated, it gives CSVNSATYEQYF. V gene TRBV29-1 combines with J gene TRBJ2-7; unclear D gene. Trimming cost V 6 bases and J 2 bases, with 11 bases left between them. In germline, CDR1 is SQVTM, CDR2 ANQGSEA. This CDR3 has 12 amino acids.

The chain joins TRBV10-3 to TRBJ1-4, with TRBD1 matching over 7 bases. The V segment lost 2 bases and the J segment 6 bases; nucleotides outside the gene matches: 0. Germline V gene data show CDR1 as ENHRY and CDR2 as SYGVKD. The CDR3 is 13 residues long. CDR3 sequence (DNA): TGTGCCATCAGTGAGGACAGGGATGAAAAACTGTTTTTT. Its protein product is CAISEDRDEKLFF.

The rearrangement joins TRBV25-1 to TRBJ2-2; D is ambiguous. The CDR3 is 14 residues long. V shed 6 bases and J shed 0 bases, with 8 bases lying between them. In germline, CDR1 is MGHDK, CDR2 SYGVNS. CDR3 in amino acids: CASRPPTNTGELFF. CDR3 DNA sequence: TGTGCCAGCAGACCCCCTACGAACACCGGGGAGCTGTTTTTT.

CDR3 in DNA: TGTGCCAGCAGCCCGGGACAGGGGGCGCGCACCGGGGAGCTGTTTTTT. Its protein product is CASSPGQGARTGELFF. The genes are TRBV9 and TRBJ2-2; 12 bases line up with TRBD1. V was pared by 4 bases and J by 4 bases, with 5 bases of the junction left unmatched. The CDR3 covers 16 residues. Germline V gene sequence: CDR1 SGDLS, CDR2 YYNGEE.